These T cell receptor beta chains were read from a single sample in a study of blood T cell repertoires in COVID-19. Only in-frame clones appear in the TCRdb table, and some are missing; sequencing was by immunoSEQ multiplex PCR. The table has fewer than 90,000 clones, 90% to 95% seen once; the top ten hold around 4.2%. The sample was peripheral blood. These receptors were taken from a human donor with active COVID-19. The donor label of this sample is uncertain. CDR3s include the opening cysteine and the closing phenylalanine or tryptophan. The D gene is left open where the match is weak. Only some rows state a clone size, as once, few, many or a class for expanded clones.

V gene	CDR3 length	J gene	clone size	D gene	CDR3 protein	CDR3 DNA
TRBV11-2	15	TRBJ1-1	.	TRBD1	CASSPATGLNTEAFF	TGTGCCAGCAGCCCAGCGACAGGGCTGAACACTGAAGCTTTCTTT
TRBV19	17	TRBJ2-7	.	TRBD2	CASSGTSGSLSTYEQYF	TGTGCCAGTAGCGGGACTAGCGGGAGTTTAAGTACCTACGAGCAGTACTTC
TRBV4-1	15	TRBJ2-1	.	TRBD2	CASSLKGLAGNEQFF	TGCGCCAGCAGCCTCAAGGGACTAGCTGGCAATGAGCAGTTCTTC
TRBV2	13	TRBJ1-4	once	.	CASSEAPAEKLFF	TGTGCCAGCAGTGAAGCTCCCGCGGAAAAACTGTTTTTT
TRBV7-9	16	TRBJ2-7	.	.	CASSSGRGTATYEQYF	TGTGCCAGCAGCTCCGGACGGGGGACCGCCACCTACGAGCAGTACTTC
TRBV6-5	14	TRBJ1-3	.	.	CASSVVMSGNTIYF	TGTGCCAGCAGCGTCGTTATGTCTGGAAACACCATATATTTT
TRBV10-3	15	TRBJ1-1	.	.	CAISESEGPGTEAFF	TGTGCCATCAGTGAGTCGGAGGGGCCGGGCACTGAAGCTTTCTTT
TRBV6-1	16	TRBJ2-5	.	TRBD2	CASRELAGGLQETQYF	TGTGCCAGCAGGGAACTAGCGGGAGGGTTACAAGAGACCCAGTACTTC
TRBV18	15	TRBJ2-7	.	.	CASSPSSVSSYEQYF	TGTGCCAGCTCACCAAGTAGCGTTAGCTCCTACGAGCAGTACTTC
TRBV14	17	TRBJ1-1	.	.	CASSQDLGHLMNTEAFF	TGTGCCAGCAGCCAAGATCTAGGACACCTTATGAACACTGAAGCTTTCTTT
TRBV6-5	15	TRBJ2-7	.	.	CASRPASGGDYEQYF	TGTGCCAGCAGGCCTGCCTCAGGCGGGGACTACGAGCAGTACTTC
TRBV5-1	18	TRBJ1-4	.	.	CASRPLLGPGPTNEKLFF	TGCGCCAGCAGACCACTCTTAGGACCAGGGCCAACTAATGAAAAACTGTTTTTT
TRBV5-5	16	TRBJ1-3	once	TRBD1	CASSWRTGVAGNTIYF	TGTGCCAGCAGCTGGAGGACAGGGGTGGCTGGAAACACCATATATTTT